This T cell receptor beta chain was captured in a study of blood T cells in healthy people across ages. Study-level background: The template switching approach captured approximately one barcoded beta molecule for every two T cells.

RNA extraction gave at least 5 micrograms of total RNA per sample. For the second PCR, which ran for roughly 6 to 12 cycles, a sample-barcoded 5' primer and a J-beta primer mix were used. All cDNA molecules were each tagged by a template-switch adaptor with 12 random nucleotides. TCRdb reprocessed the 5' RACE reads via MiXCR and lists one record per CDR3 protein. There are roughly 1.5 million distinct CDR3 sequences in the sample; about 45% occur only once, and over 3.5% lies in the top ten. The CDR3 has 11 amino acids. Germline CDR1 SGHAT, CDR2 FQNNGV. Details on this clonotype: Antigen: not known. Relative to the germline gene, one junction end is altered; a read error may explain this.

Study outcomes and limitations: No one knew whether donors had CMV, which possibly confounded expanded clonotype changes.

The specimen was blood. The chain employs TRBV11-2 and TRBJ2-7; D call uncertain. This TCR came from a woman aged 18-29 years in good health. The CDR3 coding sequence is TGTGCCAGCAGCTCGGTGGTAGAGCGGTACTTC. Translating it yields CASSSVVERYF.